This TCR beta chain is from a study of T cell responses to AZD1222 COVID-19 vaccine. Points from the study as a whole: Spike-specific TCR breadth and depth went up after people got two AZD1222 doses.

Trimming removed 1 base from V and 10 bases from J, with 7 bases in between. Germline values: CDR1 SEHNR, CDR2 FQNEAQ (reference sequence). The CDR3 sequence is 11 residues long. Concerning this clone itself: The antigen is undetermined.

Repertoires were generated with immunoSEQ multiplex PCR, while TCRdb's copy carries only in-frame clones and drops some. Here the sample spans 150,000 to 200,000 clones, around 94% being singletons. The sequencing here drew on peripheral blood, taken on day 0 of AZD1222 vaccination. The receptor was isolated from an adult in good health. The chain is built from TRBV7-9 and TRBJ1-1, with unresolved D. This CDR3 is CASSLGGRAFF. CDR3 coding DNA: TGTGCCAGCAGCTTAGGGGGTCGAGCTTTCTTT.